The next 8 T cell receptor beta chains were all read from a single sample in a study of PD-1 blockade in classical Hodgkin lymphoma. Repertoires were generated with immunoSEQ multiplex PCR, while TCRdb's copy carries only in-frame clones and drops some. This table holds 6,000 to 8,500 clones, about three quarters found once. Each patient's relapse followed autologous stem cell transplantation, and brentuximab vedotin exposure varied. The sample was peripheral blood mononuclear cells (PBMCs), taken before the second cycle of nivolumab. These receptors were obtained from a human donor with classical Hodgkin lymphoma.

This chain links TRBV27 with TRBJ2-7; TRBD2 matches at 13 bases. This CDR3 is 15 amino acids long. The junction had 4 bases not matched to a gene; V was cut back by 6 bases and J by 2 bases. Per germline, CDR1 MNHEY and CDR2 SMNVEV (reference sequence). The CDR3 loop is CASSYGTSGAYEQYF. CDR3 sequence (DNA): TGTGCCAGCAGCTACGGGACTAGCGGGGCCTACGAGCAGTACTTC.

The CDR3, as DNA: TGTGCCAGCAGCTTATATGAGGCTAGCGGGAGTTTATTGGATACGCAGTATTTT. Its protein is CASSLYEASGSLLDTQYF. The chain uses TRBV13 and TRBJ2-3; 10 nucleotides line up with TRBD2. Looked up from germline, CDR1 is PRHDT and CDR2 is FYEKMQ (reference sequence). This CDR3 contains 18 residues. After removal of 2 bases from V and 6 bases from J, the junction contained 14 bases not matched to a gene.

The chain joins TRBV6-9 to TRBJ1-2; 7 bases map to TRBD1. Trimming took 6 bases from V and 4 from J; bases not matched to a gene: 11. This CDR3 region has 15 residues. Germline V lookup: CDR1 MNHGY, CDR2 SVAAGI. CDR3 sequence reads: CASSLGEGGAYGYTF. The CDR3 nucleotides are TGTGCCAGCAGCTTGGGGGAAGGGGGCGCCTATGGCTACACCTTC.

This clone was observed a handful of times. The rearrangement uses TRBV29-1 and TRBJ2-6; perhaps D is TRBD1 or TRBD2 (5 bases each). CDR1 is SQVTM, CDR2 ANQGSEA, per germline. This CDR3 has 16 amino acids. Trimming shortened V by 5 bases and J by 0 bases, and 14 bases separated the two germline ends. CDR3 bases: TGCAGCGTTCTGGGGACGATGAACTCTGGGGCCAACGTCCTGACTTTC. It translates to CSVLGTMNSGANVLTF.

The J gene is TRBJ1-2, the V gene TRBV19; D is perhaps TRBD1 (6 bases). Germline values: CDR1 LNHDA, CDR2 SQIVND (reference sequence). Between the trimmed V and J ends, which lost 3 bases and 5 bases, there was a span of 10 bases. This CDR3 has 13 amino acids. The chain's CDR3 is CASSMGGLYGYTF. For the CDR3, the DNA is TGTGCCAGTAGTATGGGGGGGCTGTATGGCTACACCTTC.

The rearrangement links TRBV7-2 to TRBJ2-5; D is possibly TRBD2 (5 bases). The CDR3 runs 14 residues. The V end was cut by 1 base, the J end by 1 base, with 7 bases between. Germline values: CDR1 SGHTA, CDR2 FQGNSA. CDR3 loop: CASSLDGVQETQYF. CDR3 coding DNA: TGTGCCAGCAGCTTAGACGGGGTCCAAGAGACCCAGTACTTC.

This chain uses TRBV10-3 with TRBJ2-7; TRBD2 agrees at 10 bases. Germline CDR1 and CDR2: ENHRY and SYGVKD. V was clipped by 4 bases and J by 7 bases; unmatched bases: 7. There are 14 residues in the CDR3. This CDR3 is CAISGTSGQREQYF. CDR3 in DNA: TGTGCCATCAGTGGGACTAGCGGTCAGAGGGAGCAGTACTTC.

The chain employs TRBV15 and TRBJ2-5; D ambiguous. This CDR3 is 13 amino acids long. V dropped 0 bases and J dropped 5 bases, with 7 bases sitting between them. Germline CDR1 is LNHNV and CDR2 is YYDKDF (reference sequence). CDR3 sequence (DNA): TGTGCCACCAGCAGAGATTTACAGGAGACCCAGTACTTC. Translating it yields CATSRDLQETQYF.